Following are 16 T cell receptor beta chains from one sample sequenced in a study of T cell repertoires in cytomegalovirus infection. These TCRs are of unknown antigen specificity. TCRdb analysed the reads with MiXCR anew, one entry per CDR3 protein. The top ten hold just under 75% of the sample, which has 8,000 or so distinct CDR3 sequences, under 55% seen once. What was sequenced was PBMCs, sequenced either directly or after in vitro stimulation (not recorded which). Receptors were obtained from a human donor in good health (CMV status not recorded). Some clones in this sample may be carry-over from other donors' samples.

This clonotype was recorded only once. A read error may produce the germline difference seen at one junction end. This chain connects TRBV25-1 to TRBJ1-6; possibly TRBD1 for D (5 bases). This CDR3 has 14 residues. The germline gives CDR1 MGHDK, CDR2 SYGVNS. DNA of the CDR3: TGTGCCCGCAGTGAAGCAGGGTTTAATTCACCCCTCCACTTT. It encodes CARSEAGFNSPLHF.

This sequence joins TRBV28 and TRBJ1-5; TRBD1 is a possible D gene (6 bases). CDR1 and CDR2 from the germline V gene are MDHEN and SYDVKM. The germline V and J ends were trimmed by 3 bases and 11 bases, with 17 bases remaining between them. The CDR3 is 14 amino acids. The CDR3 protein is CASSLGGSSRTQHF. DNA of the CDR3: TGTGCCAGCAGTTTGGGGGGCAGTTCCCGGACCCAGCATTTT.

V is TRBV7-4 and J is TRBJ1-5; D is uncertain. Germline V lookup: CDR1 SGHVT, CDR2 SQSDAQ. Trimming removed 3 bases from V and 2 bases from J, with 11 bases in between. This CDR3 has 15 residues. CDR3 loop: CASSFSTGGNQPQHF. DNA for the CDR3: TGTGCCAGCAGCTTCAGTACGGGCGGCAATCAGCCCCAGCATTTT.

In regard to this clonotype: An end of the junction does not agree with germline; a read error may underlie this. This chain connects TRBV20-1 to TRBJ2-3; 11 bases align to TRBD2. Per germline, CDR1 DFQATT and CDR2 SNEGSKA (reference sequence). The CDR3 is 14 residues long. CDR3 bases: TGCAGTGCCGAAACTAGCGGGAGTACAGATCCTCAGTCTTTT. It is translated as CSAETSGSTDPQSF.

Comment on this clonotype: The germline gene is not matched at one end of the junction; a read error may be the cause. V gene TRBV27 combines with J gene TRBJ1-5, with D unclear. The CDR3 is 13 amino acids. Germline assignment: CDR1 MNHEY and CDR2 SMNVEV (reference sequence). The CDR3 is CARIHGSGQPKHF. CDR3 nucleotides: TGTGCCAGAATCCATGGCAGCGGGCAGCCCAAGCATTTT.

With respect to this clonotype: This clone may be a read error of a much larger clone one base away. This chain joins TRBV2 and TRBJ2-7, with TRBD2 matching over 7 bases. Germline V gives CDR1 SNHLY, CDR2 FYNNEI. This CDR3 has 16 residues. V lost 8 bases, J lost 4 bases, and 17 bases stayed unmatched. The CDR3 is CASHGTSAPYWYEQYF. As DNA, the CDR3 is TGTGCCAGCCACGGAACTAGCGCTCCATACTGGTACGAGCAGTACTTC.

About this clonotype itself: A junction end diverges from the germline sequence, so it may reflect a read error. The genes are TRBV27 and TRBJ1-5; D perhaps matches TRBD1 (5 bases). This CDR3 is 13 amino acids long. Germline CDR1 and CDR2: MNHEY and SMNVEV (reference sequence). The DNA of the CDR3 is TGTTCCAGAAGTGCAGGGTCTGGGCAGCCCAAGCATTTT. This gives the protein CSRSAGSGQPKHF.

On this clonotype: At one of its ends the junction is not consistent with the germline gene, which may arise from a read error. V gene TRBV7-2 combines with J gene TRBJ1-1, with a possible D match to TRBD1 (5 bases). Germline loops: CDR1 SGHTA, CDR2 FQGNSA. The CDR3 loop spans 16 amino acids. The CDR3 here is CASSLSSRGANTEALF. The CDR3, as DNA: TGTGCCAGCAGCTTATCTTCTAGGGGCGCGAACACTGAAGCTTTATTT. Together with reference TRBV7-2 and TRBJ1-1, the CDR3 gives the full variable domain: GAGVSQSPSNKVTEKGKDVELRCDPISGHTALYWYRQSLGQGLEFLIYFQGNSAPDKSGLPSDRFSAERTGGSVSTLTIQRTQQEDSAVYLCASSLSSRGANTEALFGQGTRLTVV.

The rearrangement joins TRBV10-3 to TRBJ1-5; TRBD1 might be the D (6 bases). Germline V gene lookup returns CDR1 ENHRY and CDR2 SYGVKD. Trimming left V 5 bases short and J 6 bases short, with 32 bases between. CDR3 length: 20 residues. Written as DNA, the CDR3 is TGTGCCATCAGTTCGTCGGAACAGGGTAGGTACGAGACTCGCACTCAGCCCCAGCATTTT. Its translation is CAISSSEQGRYETRTQPQHF.

The chain is built from TRBV12-3 or TRBV12-4 and TRBJ2-1; D gene ambiguous. The CDR3 length is 20 residues. Trimming removed 7 bases from V and 1 base from J, with 29 bases in between. The chain's CDR3 is CASISISILGLERSYNEQFF. CDR3 bases: TGTGCCAGCATCTCCATAAGCATCCTTGGTTTAGAAAGGTCCTACAATGAGCAGTTCTTC.

V is TRBV7-2 and J is TRBJ2-1, with TRBD2 matching over 14 bases. The length of the CDR3 is 18 residues. CDR1 and CDR2 from the germline V gene are SGHTA and FQGNSA. The ends lost 1 base at V and 5 bases at J; junction bases unmatched: 7. CDR3 region: CASSLEGTSGRYHNEQFF. For the CDR3, the DNA is TGTGCCAGCAGCTTAGAGGGGACTAGCGGGAGATACCACAATGAGCAGTTCTTC. The full variable domain, in which reference TRBV7-2 and TRBJ2-1 provide the parts outside the CDR3, is GAGVSQSPSNKVTEKGKDVELRCDPISGHTALYWYRQSLGQGLEFLIYFQGNSAPDKSGLPSDRFSAERTGGSVSTLTIQRTQQEDSAVYLCASSLEGTSGRYHNEQFFGPGTRLTVL.

There are a few counts of this clonotype. No conserved phenylalanine or tryptophan ends this CDR3, so it is likely a read error. The DNA is left out, because the CDR3 cannot be placed on it with certainty; the CDR3 is given as TCRdb lists it. The chain uses TRBV6-5 and TRBJ1-5; the tabulated D call, TRBD1, remains unverified against the DNA. The V gene's germline CDR1 is MNHEY and CDR2 SVGAGI. The CDR3 totals 15 residues, both ends included. The CDR3 loop reads CATGLRQGTNHPQLC.

This clonotype was seen more than once but under ten times. The gene calls are TRBV6-2 or TRBV6-3 and TRBJ2-7, with a tentative D call TRBD1 (6 bases). CDR3 length equals 15 residues. The germline V gene has CDR1 MNHEY and CDR2 SVGEGT. V lost 4 bases and J 2 bases, leaving 15 bases between the germline ends. In nucleotides, the CDR3 is TGTGCCAGCAGTTTTACTACCGGGACACCCTACGAGCAGTACTTC. It specifies CASSFTTGTPYEQYF.

By its share, this clonotype is medium-sized. This chain uses TRBV7-2 with TRBJ1-1; 8 bases are shared with TRBD1. Losses at the gene ends were 5 bases for V and 6 bases for J; bases not matched to a gene: 8. This CDR3 region has 14 residues. Germline CDR1 is SGHTA and CDR2 is FQGNSA. As DNA, the CDR3 is TGTGCCAGCAGCGCGGACAGGGAGGTCCCTGAAGCTTTCTTT. This codes for CASSADREVPEAFF. Variable domain in full (rest from reference TRBV7-2 and TRBJ1-1): GAGVSQSPSNKVTEKGKDVELRCDPISGHTALYWYRQSLGQGLEFLIYFQGNSAPDKSGLPSDRFSAERTGGSVSTLTIQRTQQEDSAVYLCASSADREVPEAFFGQGTRLTVV.

This chain joins TRBV4-2 and TRBJ2-1; 10 nucleotides match TRBD2. Germline CDR1 reads LGHNA; CDR2 reads YNFKEQ. J gave up 13 bases and V 0 bases, and 21 bases lay outside the gene matches. The CDR3 extends over 19 amino acids. The CDR3 bases are TGTGCCAGCAGCCAAGACTATCCAGCGGGAGGGCCTGTCCCCAAGGATCAGTTCTTC. It yields the protein CASSQDYPAGGPVPKDQFF.

This clonotype is termed large. This chain connects TRBV7-6 to TRBJ2-2; the D is unclear. Trimming removed 0 bases at V and 4 bases at J, with 18 bases between. The germline V gene encodes CDR1 SGHVS and CDR2 FNYEAQ. The CDR3 consists of 18 residues. The CDR3 protein is CASSLALPGPTTTGELFF. The CDR3 DNA is TGTGCCAGCAGCTTAGCTCTACCGGGTCCTACTACCACCGGGGAGCTGTTTTTT.